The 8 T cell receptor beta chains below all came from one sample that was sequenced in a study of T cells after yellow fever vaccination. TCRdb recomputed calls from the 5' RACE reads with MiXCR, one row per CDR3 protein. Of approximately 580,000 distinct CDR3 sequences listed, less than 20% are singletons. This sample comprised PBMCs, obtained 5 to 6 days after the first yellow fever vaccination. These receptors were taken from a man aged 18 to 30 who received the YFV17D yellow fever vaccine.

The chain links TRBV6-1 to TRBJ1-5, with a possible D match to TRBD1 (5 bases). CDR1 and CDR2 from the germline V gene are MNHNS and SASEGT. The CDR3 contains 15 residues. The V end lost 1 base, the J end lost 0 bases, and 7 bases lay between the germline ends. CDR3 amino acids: CASSEEGTSNQPQHF. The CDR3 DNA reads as TGTGCCAGCAGTGAAGAGGGGACTAGCAATCAGCCCCAGCATTTT.

This CDR3 reads CARATGSSYNEQFF. In DNA, the CDR3 is TGTGCCAGGGCTACGGGGAGTTCCTACAATGAGCAGTTCTTC. The chain links TRBV6-2 or TRBV6-3 to TRBJ2-1, with D possibly matching TRBD2 (5 bases). V lost 9 bases, J lost 1 base, and 13 bases lay in between. Germline V gene data show CDR1 as MNHEY and CDR2 as SVGEGT. The CDR3 contains 14 residues.

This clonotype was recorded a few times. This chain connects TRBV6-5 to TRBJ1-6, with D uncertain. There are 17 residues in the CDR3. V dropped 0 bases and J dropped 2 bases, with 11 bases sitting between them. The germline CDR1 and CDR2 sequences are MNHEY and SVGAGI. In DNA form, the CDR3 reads TGTGCCAGCAGTTACTCGGACCCAACGACCTATAATTCACCCCTCCACTTT. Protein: CASSYSDPTTYNSPLHF.

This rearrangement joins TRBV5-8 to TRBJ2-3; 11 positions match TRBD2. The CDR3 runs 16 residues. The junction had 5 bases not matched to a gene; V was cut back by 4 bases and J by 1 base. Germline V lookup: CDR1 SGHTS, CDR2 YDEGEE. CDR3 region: CASSLGTSGRTDTQYF. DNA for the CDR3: TGTGCCAGCAGCCTCGGGACTAGCGGACGCACAGATACGCAGTATTTT.

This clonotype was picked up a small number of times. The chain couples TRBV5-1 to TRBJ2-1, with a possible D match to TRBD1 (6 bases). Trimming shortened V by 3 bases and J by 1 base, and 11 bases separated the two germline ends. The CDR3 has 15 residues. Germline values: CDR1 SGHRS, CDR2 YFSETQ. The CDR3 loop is CASSSMTGSYNEQFF. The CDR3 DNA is TGCGCCAGCAGCTCGATGACAGGATCCTACAATGAGCAGTTCTTC.

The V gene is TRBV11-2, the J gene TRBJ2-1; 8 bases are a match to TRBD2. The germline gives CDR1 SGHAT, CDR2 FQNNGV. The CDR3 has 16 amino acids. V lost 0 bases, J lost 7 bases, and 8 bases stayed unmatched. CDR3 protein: CASSLDPRGGMNEQFF. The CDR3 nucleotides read TGTGCCAGCAGCTTAGATCCCCGGGGGGGCATGAATGAGCAGTTCTTC.

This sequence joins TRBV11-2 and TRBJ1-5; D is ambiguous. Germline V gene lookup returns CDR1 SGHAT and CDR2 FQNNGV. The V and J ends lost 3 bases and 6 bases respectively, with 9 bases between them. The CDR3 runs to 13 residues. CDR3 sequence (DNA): TGTGCCAGCAGCTTTTCGGAGGGTCAGCCCCAGCATTTT. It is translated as CASSFSEGQPQHF.

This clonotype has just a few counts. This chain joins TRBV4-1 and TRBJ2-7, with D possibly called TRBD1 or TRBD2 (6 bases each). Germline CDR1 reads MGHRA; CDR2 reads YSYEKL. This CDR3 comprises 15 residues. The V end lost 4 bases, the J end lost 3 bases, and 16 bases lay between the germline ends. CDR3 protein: CASSPGVQGDYEQYF. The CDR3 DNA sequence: TGCGCCAGCAGCCCGGGAGTACAGGGAGACTACGAGCAGTACTTC.